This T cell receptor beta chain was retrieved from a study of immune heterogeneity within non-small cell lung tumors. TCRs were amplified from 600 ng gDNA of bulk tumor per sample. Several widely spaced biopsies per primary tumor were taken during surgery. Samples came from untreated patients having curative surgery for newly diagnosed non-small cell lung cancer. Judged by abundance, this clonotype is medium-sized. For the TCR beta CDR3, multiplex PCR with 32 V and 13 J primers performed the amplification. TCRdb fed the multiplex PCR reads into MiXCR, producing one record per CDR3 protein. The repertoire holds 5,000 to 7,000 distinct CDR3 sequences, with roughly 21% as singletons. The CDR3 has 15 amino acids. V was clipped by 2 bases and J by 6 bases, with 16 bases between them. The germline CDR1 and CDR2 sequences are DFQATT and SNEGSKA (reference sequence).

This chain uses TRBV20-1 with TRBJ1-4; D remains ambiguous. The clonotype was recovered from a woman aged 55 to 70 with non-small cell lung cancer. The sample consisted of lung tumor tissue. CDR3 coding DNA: TGCAGTGCTAGAACCCCGACCGGGAGGCATGAAAAACTGTTTTTT. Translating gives CSARTPTGRHEKLFF.